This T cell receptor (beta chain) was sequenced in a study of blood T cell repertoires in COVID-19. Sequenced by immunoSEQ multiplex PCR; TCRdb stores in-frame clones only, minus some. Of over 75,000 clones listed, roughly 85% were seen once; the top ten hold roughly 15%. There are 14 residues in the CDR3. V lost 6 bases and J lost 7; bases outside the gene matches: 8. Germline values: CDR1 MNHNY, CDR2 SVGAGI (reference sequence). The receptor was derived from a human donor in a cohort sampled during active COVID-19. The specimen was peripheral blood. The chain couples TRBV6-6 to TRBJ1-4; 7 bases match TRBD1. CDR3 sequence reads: CASRMGQSGEKLFF. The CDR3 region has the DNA TGTGCCAGCAGAATGGGACAGTCGGGTGAAAAACTGTTTTTT.